The clone carrying this TCR beta chain occurred many times. The entry originates in a study of T cells in Graves' hyperthyroidism and ophthalmopathy. Germline CDR1 reads LNHDA; CDR2 reads SQIVND (reference sequence). The CDR3 spans 13 residues. Trimming pared 4 bases from V and 10 bases from J, leaving 11 bases between. It was RNA transcripts that yielded the amplified TCR beta CDR3 regions. The HTBI primer set drove a first-round RT-PCR of the TCR CDR3. TCRdb used MiXCR to reprocess the multiplex PCR reads, holding one entry per CDR3 protein. This table has a few hundred thousand distinct CDR3 sequences, approximately 14% appearing once.

Material: blood. This sequence joins TRBV19 and TRBJ1-6; D is unresolved. The sequence was collected from a woman in her 30s with Graves' hyperthyroidism that later progressed to Graves' ophthalmopathy. Written as DNA, the CDR3 is TGTGCCAGTAGTACCGGCCGCGAATCACCCCTCCACTTT. Protein: CASSTGRESPLHF.